These 28 T cell receptor beta chains were sequenced from one sample in a study of blood T cell repertoires in COVID-19. Using immunoSEQ multiplex PCR, the repertoire was profiled, and TCRdb retains in-frame clones only, with some absent. This sample has 150,000 to 200,000 clones, with 80% to 90% found just once. The sample comprised peripheral blood. The receptors derive from a man in his fifties or sixties with acute or convalescent COVID-19.

The rearrangement joins TRBV2 to TRBJ2-7; 9 bases are a match to TRBD2. Germline CDR1 SNHLY, CDR2 FYNNEI. The junction had 11 bases not matched to a gene; V was cut back by 7 bases and J by 4 bases. This CDR3 comprises 15 residues. In DNA form, the CDR3 reads TGTGCCAGCACCAGAAACGCGGGAGGGTCGTACGAGCAGTACTTC. Protein product: CASTRNAGGSYEQYF.

CDR3 in DNA: TGTGCCAGTAGTATAGCTGCTCGGGGTACTGAAGCTTTCTTT. The encoded protein is CASSIAARGTEAFF. The chain recombines TRBV19 with TRBJ1-1; D not certain. The germline gives CDR1 LNHDA, CDR2 SQIVND (reference sequence). The CDR3 is 14 amino acids. Deletions cut 1 base from V and 5 bases from J, with 11 bases between.

The rearrangement links TRBV5-1 to TRBJ2-7, with D tentatively TRBD2 (6 bases). CDR1 is SGHRS and CDR2 is YFSETQ in the germline V gene. This CDR3 has 15 residues. Trimming took 3 bases from V and 3 from J, leaving 16 bases between them. The CDR3 DNA reads as TGCGCCAGCAGCTACCAGGGACCGGGAGACTACGAGCAGTACTTC. Amino acids: CASSYQGPGDYEQYF.

This clone was detected only once. The chain links TRBV10-3 to TRBJ1-2; 10 nucleotides match TRBD1. After removal of 7 bases from V and 4 bases from J, the junction contained 3 bases not matched to a gene. Germline V gene sequence: CDR1 ENHRY, CDR2 SYGVKD. This CDR3 spans 13 amino acids. The CDR3 spells CAITGDRGYGYTF. The CDR3 bases are TGTGCCATCACGGGGGACAGGGGCTATGGCTACACCTTC.

The chain combines TRBV28 with TRBJ2-7, with D tentatively TRBD1 (5 bases). From germline, CDR1 is MDHEN and CDR2 SYDVKM. V was cut by 10 bases and J by 1 base, with 17 bases left in between. The CDR3 spans 14 residues. CDR3 amino acids: CATAARAPSYEQYF. DNA of the CDR3: TGTGCCACCGCGGCCAGGGCCCCTTCCTACGAGCAGTACTTC.

The rearrangement joins TRBV20-1 to TRBJ2-7, with 7 nucleotides matching TRBD2. Germline V CDR1 and CDR2: DFQATT, SNEGSKA (reference sequence). After removal of 3 bases from V and 6 bases from J, the junction contained 8 bases not matched to a gene. The CDR3 is 13 amino acids. This CDR3 reads CSASQGEGPEQYF. CDR3 in DNA: TGCAGTGCTAGTCAAGGGGAGGGCCCCGAGCAGTACTTC.

The V call is TRBV7-3, the J call TRBJ2-3, with 9 bases lining up with TRBD2. Germline trimming cut 5 bases from V and 4 bases from J; bases unmatched to any gene: 4. CDR3 size: 14 residues. Per the germline V gene, CDR1 is SGHTA and CDR2 is FQGTGA. CDR3 sequence reads: CASSPGLASDTQYF. CDR3 in DNA: TGTGCCAGCAGCCCGGGACTAGCCTCAGATACGCAGTATTTT.

The chain couples TRBV5-1 to TRBJ2-1, with a possible D match to TRBD1 (5 bases). This CDR3 is built from 14 residues. The germline V and J ends were trimmed by 6 bases and 4 bases, with 14 bases remaining between them. Germline CDR1 SGHRS, CDR2 YFSETQ. The CDR3 DNA follows: TGCGCCAGCACCACGAGTCAGGGTTACAATGAGCAGTTCTTC. This translates into CASTTSQGYNEQFF.

This clone appeared a few times. This chain joins TRBV5-1 and TRBJ2-2, with a possible D match to TRBD2 (6 bases). V lost 7 bases and J lost 6, with 19 bases in between. Germline CDR1 SGHRS, CDR2 YFSETQ. This CDR3 comprises 15 residues. CDR3 sequence: CASRAASSGAGELFF. The CDR3 DNA reads TGCGCCAGCCGAGCCGCCTCTTCGGGGGCCGGGGAGCTGTTTTTT.

This sequence joins TRBV28 and TRBJ1-2, with D possibly being TRBD1 (6 bases). This CDR3 is built from 14 residues. Trimming cost V 5 bases and J 1 base, with 11 bases left between them. Germline V gene data show CDR1 as MDHEN and CDR2 as SYDVKM. DNA for the CDR3: TGTGCCAGCAGTGCCGGGACAAATAACTATGGCTACACCTTC. It codes for CASSAGTNNYGYTF.

This chain uses TRBV3-1 (or the pseudogene TRBV3-2) with TRBJ2-2; 8 bases agree with TRBD1. This CDR3 is built from 14 residues. With 6 bases clipped from V and 6 bases from J, the junction kept 6 bases outside the gene matches. Germline CDR1 LGHDT, CDR2 YNNKEL (reference sequence). The CDR3 DNA follows: TGTGCCAGCAGACGGACAGGGATCGCCGGGGAGCTGTTTTTT. Protein product: CASRRTGIAGELFF.

This chain joins TRBV5-5 and TRBJ1-3, with a weak D call TRBD1 (5 bases). Trimming cost V 0 bases and J 2 bases, with 15 bases left between them. The CDR3 runs 17 residues. Per germline, CDR1 SGHKS and CDR2 YYEKEE (reference sequence). The CDR3 DNA sequence: TGTGCCAGCAGCTTGGTGTCGGGGGAGTTCGCTGGAAACACCATATATTTT. Protein product: CASSLVSGEFAGNTIYF. Drawing the rest from reference TRBV5-5 and TRBJ1-3, the complete variable domain is DAGVTQSPTHLIKTRGQQVTLRCSPISGHKSVSWYQQVLGQGPQFIFQYYEKEERGRGNFPDRFSARQFPNYSSELNVNALLLGDSALYLCASSLVSGEFAGNTIYFGEGSWLTVV.

The CDR3 here is CASSEGQGNTEAFF. DNA for the CDR3: TGTGCCAGCAGCGAAGGACAGGGGAACACTGAAGCTTTCTTT. The V gene is TRBV5-6, the J gene TRBJ1-1; 8 bases are a match to TRBD1. The ends lost 4 bases at V and 1 base at J; junction bases unmatched: 3. This CDR3 is 14 amino acids long. Looked up from germline, CDR1 is SGHDT and CDR2 is YYEEEE.

This sequence joins TRBV18 and TRBJ1-1, with 9 bases lining up with TRBD1. The trim removed 6 bases at V and 9 bases at J, leaving 11 bases unmatched. CDR3 size: 14 residues. CDR1 and CDR2 from the germline V gene are KGHSH and LQKENI. Here the CDR3 reads CASSLQGAGEKAFF. The CDR3 DNA reads as TGTGCCAGCTCTCTACAGGGGGCGGGGGAAAAAGCTTTCTTT.

The V and J genes are TRBV28 and TRBJ2-3; tentatively, D is TRBD1 (6 bases). There are 14 residues in the CDR3. From germline, CDR1 is MDHEN and CDR2 SYDVKM. V lost 3 bases to trimming and J lost 5 bases, with 12 bases between them. The CDR3 loop reads CASSLSTGQDTQYF. CDR3 sequence (DNA): TGTGCCAGCAGTTTGAGTACAGGGCAAGATACGCAGTATTTT. The full variable domain, in which reference TRBV28 and TRBJ2-3 provide the parts outside the CDR3, is DVKVTQSSRYLVKRTGEKVFLECVQDMDHENMFWYRQDPGLGLRLIYFSYDVKMKEKGDIPEGYSVSREKKERFSLILESASTNQTSMYLCASSLSTGQDTQYFGPGTRLTVL.

Remarks on this clone: The limits of the CDR3 on the DNA are not certain, so only TCRdb's listed CDR3 is given. This CDR3 is CASSQVGVGAFEINF. The chain has TRBV4-2 and TRBJ2-7; the table assigns TRBD1, which was not confirmed against the DNA. With termini counted, the CDR3 has 15 amino acids. Germline values: CDR1 LGHNA, CDR2 YNFKEQ.

The rearrangement links TRBV19 to TRBJ1-5; unclear D gene. CDR3 length equals 15 residues. The V gene lost 3 bases and the J gene lost 0 bases, with 9 bases spanning the gap. Germline V gene sequence: CDR1 LNHDA, CDR2 SQIVND (reference sequence). The CDR3 bases are TGTGCCAGTAGTATGTTTAGTCTTAGCAATCAGCCCCAGCATTTT. Residues: CASSMFSLSNQPQHF.

J is TRBJ2-1 and V is TRBV14; 8 bases line up with TRBD2. The trim removed 3 bases at V and 12 bases at J, leaving 1 base unmatched. The germline V gene has CDR1 SGHDN and CDR2 FVKESK. The CDR3 extends over 11 amino acids. The CDR3 here is CASSQSGRQFF. The CDR3 DNA reads TGTGCCAGCAGCCAGAGCGGGAGGCAGTTCTTC. Full variable domain (rest looked up from reference TRBV14 and TRBJ2-1): EAGVTQFPSHSVIEKGQTVTLRCDPISGHDNLYWYRRVMGKEIKFLLHFVKESKQDESGMPNNRFLAERTGGTYSTLKVQPAELEDSGVYFCASSQSGRQFFGPGTRLTVL.

V is TRBV4-2 and J is TRBJ1-3; no clear D. The germline V and J ends were trimmed by 1 base and 4 bases, with 17 bases remaining between them. The CDR3 loop spans 17 amino acids. Germline V gives CDR1 LGHNA, CDR2 YNFKEQ. The CDR3 region has the DNA TGTGCCAGCAGCCAAGCCGCTACGAGCCGTGTGGGAAACACCATATATTTT. It translates to CASSQAATSRVGNTIYF.

The genes are TRBV7-9 and TRBJ1-5; possible D gene TRBD1, 5 bases. CDR1 SEHNR and CDR2 FQNEAQ come from the germline V gene (reference sequence). This CDR3 has 17 residues. The ends were cut back, 2 bases at V and 0 bases at J, with 14 bases in the middle. The CDR3 coding sequence is TGTGCCAGCAGCTTACTTCCAGACAGATATAGCAATCAGCCCCAGCATTTT. This gives the protein CASSLLPDRYSNQPQHF.

The chain employs TRBV24-1 and TRBJ2-1; TRBD2 matches 7 bases. CDR3 size: 15 residues. V was pared by 3 bases and J by 9 bases, with 10 bases of the junction left unmatched. Germline CDR1 KGHDR, CDR2 SFDVKD. This chain's CDR3 is CATSDQGLVSGEQFF. The CDR3 DNA reads as TGTGCCACCAGTGATCAAGGACTAGTGTCGGGTGAGCAGTTCTTC.

CDR3 bases: TGTGCCACCAGCAGGGCGTACCCCGGGACAGGGGGCGAAATGGGCAATCAGCCCCAGCATTTT. This translates into CATSRAYPGTGGEMGNQPQHF. J is TRBJ1-5 and V is TRBV15, with 12 bases identical to TRBD1. J lost 2 bases, V lost 3 bases, and 17 bases had no gene match. The CDR3 covers 21 residues. Germline V gives CDR1 LNHNV, CDR2 YYDKDF (reference sequence).

This clone was picked up one time. This rearrangement joins TRBV5-1 to TRBJ2-5; 10 bases are shared with TRBD2. Germline V gives CDR1 SGHRS, CDR2 YFSETQ. The length of the CDR3 is 18 residues. With V trimmed by 4 bases and J by 1 base, 13 bases remained unmatched. CDR3 sequence reads: CASSPAQRLAGGQETQYF. DNA for the CDR3: TGCGCCAGCAGCCCCGCTCAGAGACTAGCGGGTGGCCAAGAGACCCAGTACTTC.

The gene calls are TRBV7-2 and TRBJ2-5; no clear D. Trimming shortened V by 8 bases and J by 5 bases, and 15 bases separated the two germline ends. Germline CDR1 is SGHTA and CDR2 is FQGNSA. The length of the CDR3 is 13 residues. CDR3 sequence reads: CASRPAVSETQYF. CDR3 sequence (DNA): TGTGCCAGCCGACCGGCGGTGTCGGAGACCCAGTACTTC.

The V gene is TRBV7-9, the J gene TRBJ2-7; a weak D match, TRBD2 (6 bases). The germline V and J ends were trimmed by 0 bases and 3 bases, with 9 bases remaining between them. The CDR3 loop spans 14 amino acids. CDR1 and CDR2 (germline): SEHNR, FQNEAQ (reference sequence). The CDR3 DNA reads TGTGCCAGCAGCTTAGCGGGAGCGGGCTACGAGCAGTACTTC. It is translated as CASSLAGAGYEQYF.

V and J are TRBV19 and TRBJ2-7; 11 bases match TRBD2. The CDR3 extends over 14 amino acids. The V segment lost 5 bases and the J segment 5 bases; nucleotides outside the gene matches: 5. Germline values: CDR1 LNHDA, CDR2 SQIVND (reference sequence). DNA for the CDR3: TGTGCCAGTAGTTGGTCTAGCGGGAGGAACGAGCAGTACTTC. Protein: CASSWSSGRNEQYF. Variable domain in full (rest from reference TRBV19 and TRBJ2-7): DGGITQSPKYLFRKEGQNVTLSCEQNLNHDAMYWYRQDPGQGLRLIYYSQIVNDFQKGDIAEGYSVSREKKESFPLTVTSAQKNPTAFYLCASSWSSGRNEQYFGPGTRLTVT.

The chain recombines TRBV28 with TRBJ2-7; 8 bases map to TRBD1. With V trimmed by 3 bases and J by 4 bases, 14 bases remained unmatched. The CDR3 is made up of 17 amino acids. Germline CDR1 MDHEN, CDR2 SYDVKM. CDR3 sequence: CASSFPIGQGEWYEQYF. As DNA, the CDR3 is TGTGCCAGCAGTTTCCCGATAGGACAGGGAGAGTGGTACGAGCAGTACTTC.

The CDR3 is CSVEGLNTEAFF. In DNA form, the CDR3 reads TGCAGCGTTGAGGGGCTGAACACTGAAGCTTTCTTT. The J gene is TRBJ1-1, the V gene TRBV29-1; possible D gene TRBD1, 5 bases. V shed 3 bases and J shed 0 bases, with 5 bases lying between them. The CDR3 runs 12 residues. Germline CDR1 is SQVTM and CDR2 is ANQGSEA.